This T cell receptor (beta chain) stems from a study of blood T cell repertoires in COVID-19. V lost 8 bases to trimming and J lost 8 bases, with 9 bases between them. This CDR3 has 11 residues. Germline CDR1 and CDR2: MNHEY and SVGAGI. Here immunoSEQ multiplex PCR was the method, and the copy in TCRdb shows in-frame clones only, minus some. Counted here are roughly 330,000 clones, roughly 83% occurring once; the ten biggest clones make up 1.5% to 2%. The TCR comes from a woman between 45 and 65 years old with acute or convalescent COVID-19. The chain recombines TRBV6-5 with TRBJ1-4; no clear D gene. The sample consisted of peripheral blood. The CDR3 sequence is CASFFIEKLFF. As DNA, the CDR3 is TGTGCCAGCTTTTTTATCGAAAAACTGTTTTTT.